These 16 T cell receptor beta chains originate from one sample sequenced in a study of T-cell memory formation after mild COVID-19. TCRdb fed the 5' RACE reads into MiXCR, producing one record per CDR3 protein. In the table there are 350,000 to 400,000 distinct CDR3 sequences, over 13% of which are singletons. Sequenced: PBMCs or a T cell subset sorted from them (not recorded which). These receptors all come from a man aged 18 to 29 who had mild COVID-19 (a few samples of this study predate the infection). Cell type and time point are not known.

In this sample, this clonotype turned up a few times. The genes are TRBV5-1 and TRBJ2-4; possibly TRBD1 for D (6 bases). There are 14 residues in the CDR3. From germline, CDR1 is SGHRS and CDR2 YFSETQ. Trimming cost V 0 bases and J 3 bases, with 7 bases left between them. CDR3 in amino acids: CASSLDRVKNIQYF. DNA of the CDR3: TGCGCCAGCAGCTTGGACAGGGTCAAAAACATTCAGTACTTC. The whole variable domain, filled in from reference TRBV5-1 and TRBJ2-4, reads KAGVTQTPRYLIKTRGQQVTLSCSPISGHRSVSWYQQTPGQGLQFLFEYFSETQRNKGNFPGRFSGRQFSNSRSEMNVSTLELGDSALYLCASSLDRVKNIQYFGAGTRLSVL.

V and J are TRBV19 and TRBJ1-5, with 9 bases lining up with TRBD1. CDR1 LNHDA and CDR2 SQIVND come from the germline V gene (reference sequence). The V gene end was trimmed by 8 bases and the J gene end by 1 base; junction bases not matched to a gene: 3. This CDR3 is built from 14 residues. The DNA for the CDR3 is TGTGCCAGTGCCGGGACAGGGAGCAATCAGCCCCAGCATTTT. Translated: CASAGTGSNQPQHF.

This clonotype came up a few times. This sequence joins TRBV12-3 or TRBV12-4 and TRBJ1-5; D gene unclear. The ends were cut back, 2 bases at V and 0 bases at J, with 8 bases in the middle. This CDR3 is 15 amino acids long. The CDR3 region has the DNA TGTGCCAGCAGTTTAAGGTTTTATAGCAATCAGCCCCAGCATTTT. Translated: CASSLRFYSNQPQHF.

The chain employs TRBV20-1 and TRBJ1-2; 10 nucleotides line up with TRBD1. The CDR3 has 13 amino acids. Germline trimming cut 6 bases from V and 7 bases from J; bases unmatched to any gene: 8. From germline, CDR1 is DFQATT and CDR2 SNEGSKA (reference sequence). The chain's CDR3 is CSATGQGKVGYTF. DNA of the CDR3: TGCAGTGCCACGGGACAGGGGAAGGTTGGCTACACCTTC.

The V and J genes are TRBV7-9 and TRBJ1-2; a possible D gene is TRBD1 (5 bases). Per germline, CDR1 SEHNR and CDR2 FQNEAQ (reference sequence). CDR3 size: 15 residues. Trimming shortened V by 6 bases and J by 0 bases, and 14 bases separated the two germline ends. The CDR3 region is CASRHRDGPNYGYTF. The CDR3 nucleotides read TGTGCCAGCAGACACCGGGACGGTCCTAACTATGGCTACACCTTC.

This clonotype was recorded many times. The chain is built from TRBV6-2 or TRBV6-3 and TRBJ2-1; 7 nucleotides agree with TRBD1. This CDR3 comprises 17 residues. The V and J ends lost 0 bases and 1 base, in that order; junction bases with no gene match: 6. From germline, CDR1 is MNHEY and CDR2 SVGEGT. In DNA form, the CDR3 reads TGTGCCAGCAGTTACTCGACGGCCAGGGGGTCCTACAATGAGCAGTTCTTC. Encoded protein: CASSYSTARGSYNEQFF.

This clonotype was counted a few times. V gene TRBV27 combines with J gene TRBJ2-3, with a weak D call TRBD1 (6 bases). With 8 bases removed from V and 2 bases from J, the gap between germline ends came to 11 bases. Germline values: CDR1 MNHEY, CDR2 SMNVEV (reference sequence). This CDR3 contains 13 residues. CDR3 sequence (DNA): TGTGCCAGCGGTCACAGGGTCACAGATACGCAGTATTTT. Its translation is CASGHRVTDTQYF.

This sequence joins TRBV5-5 and TRBJ2-5, with D possibly being TRBD2 (5 bases). The CDR3 spans 16 residues. Between the trimmed V and J ends, which lost 4 bases and 1 base, there was a span of 17 bases. The V gene's germline CDR1 is SGHKS and CDR2 YYEKEE (reference sequence). The chain's CDR3 is CASSPRFLGSQETQYF. In DNA, the CDR3 is TGTGCCAGCAGCCCGCGGTTTTTGGGGAGCCAAGAGACCCAGTACTTC.

This clonotype appeared a few times. The chain employs TRBV7-9 and TRBJ2-6, with D possibly matching TRBD1 (6 bases). Trimming stripped 4 bases from V and 0 bases from J, with 13 bases between. The CDR3 is 17 amino acids. Germline V gene lookup returns CDR1 SEHNR and CDR2 FQNEAQ (reference sequence). Here the CDR3 DNA reads TGTGCCAGCAGCTCCCGGACAGTTCTCTCTGGGGCCAACGTCCTGACTTTC. Protein sequence: CASSSRTVLSGANVLTF.

This clonotype has at least ten counts. The V and J genes are TRBV5-1 and TRBJ2-1; D gene unclear. Trimming removed 2 bases at V and 2 bases at J, with 11 bases between. This CDR3 spans 15 amino acids. Germline CDR1 and CDR2: SGHRS and YFSETQ. DNA for the CDR3: TGCGCCAGCAGCTTCGGAGCCTTGACCTACAATGAGCAGTTCTTC. Translation gives CASSFGALTYNEQFF.

The rearrangement joins TRBV7-9 to TRBJ2-1, with D possibly TRBD2 on 7 matching bases. The CDR3 covers 14 residues. Trimming stripped 11 bases from V and 0 bases from J, with 14 bases between. The germline CDR1 and CDR2 sequences are SEHNR and FQNEAQ (reference sequence). CDR3 DNA sequence: TGTGCCTCCAGCGGGGACAACTCCTACAATGAGCAGTTCTTC. Its translation is CASSGDNSYNEQFF.

The chain uses TRBV12-3 or TRBV12-4 and TRBJ2-3, with D possibly TRBD2 on 6 matching bases. V lost 7 bases and J lost 0, with 11 bases in between. The CDR3 is made up of 14 amino acids. CDR3 nucleotide sequence: TGTGCCAGCAATCTAGCGACTAGCACAGATACGCAGTATTTT. It is translated as CASNLATSTDTQYF.

This clonotype was detected ten times or more. In DNA form, the CDR3 reads TGTGCCAGTGACCAGGGGTTATTGCTCGTTGGATCGAGCAATCAGCCCCAGCATTTT. Its protein product is CASDQGLLLVGSSNQPQHF. The genes are TRBV19 and TRBJ1-5; the D gene is possibly TRBD1 (6 bases). With 8 bases removed from V and 1 base from J, the gap between germline ends came to 27 bases. The CDR3 has 19 amino acids. The germline CDR1 and CDR2 sequences are LNHDA and SQIVND (reference sequence).

This clonotype was seen a few times. The chain's CDR3 is CASRGTRGTPLHF. In nucleotides, the CDR3 is TGTGCCAGCAGAGGGACCCGGGGTACACCCCTCCACTTT. The rearrangement uses TRBV7-9 and TRBJ1-6; D may be TRBD1 (5 bases). V lost 6 bases, J lost 11 bases, and 14 bases lay in between. Germline CDR1 is SEHNR and CDR2 is FQNEAQ (reference sequence). The CDR3 contains 13 residues.

The rearrangement links TRBV7-8 to TRBJ2-5; 9 bases agree with TRBD1. From germline, CDR1 is SGHVS and CDR2 FQNEAQ. J was trimmed by 3 bases and V by 5 bases; bases with no gene match: 7. This CDR3 spans 15 amino acids. The CDR3 DNA reads as TGTGCCAGCAGCCACTTGACAGGGGGAAAAGAGACCCAGTACTTC. Its translation: CASSHLTGGKETQYF.

Many counts were recorded for this clonotype. The chain employs TRBV7-3 and TRBJ2-1; no definite D call. V dropped 0 bases and J dropped 0 bases, with 6 bases sitting between them. Looked up from germline, CDR1 is SGHTA and CDR2 is FQGTGA. This CDR3 spans 15 amino acids. The CDR3 protein is CASSLTVSSYNEQFF. The CDR3 DNA follows: TGTGCCAGCAGCTTAACTGTAAGCTCCTACAATGAGCAGTTCTTC.